The T cell receptor (beta chain) described here comes from a study of cytomegalovirus exposure and HLA in healthy donors. Study background: Roughly 92 million unique TCRs, all from HLA-typed donors, were included in an early release of the data.

A single count supports this clone. Vbeta (60) and Jbeta (13) primers were used in the PCR. TCRdb's table, derived via immunoSEQ multiplex PCR, lists solely in-frame clones and lacks some. The sample has 140,000 to 150,000 clones, approximately 78% seen once; the top ten hold around 2.5%. CDR1 is SGHTA and CDR2 is FQGNSA in the germline V gene. Trimming shortened V by 0 bases and J by 6 bases, and 12 bases separated the two germline ends. CDR3 size: 15 residues. The sequencing input was PBMCs. The sequence was collected from a woman between 18 and 30 years old in good health and CMV-seropositive. The J gene is TRBJ2-1, the V gene TRBV7-2, with TRBD2 as a possible D gene (7 bases). CDR3 DNA sequence: TGTGCCAGCAGCTTAGCGGGGGGGCCGTTCAATGAGCAGTTCTTC. Its translation: CASSLAGGPFNEQFF.